This T cell receptor beta chain was retrieved from a study of T cell repertoires in cytomegalovirus infection (dated by TCRdb to between 2017 and 2020). Regarding the complete study: The peptide stimulations were aimed at well-studied HLA-B-restricted epitopes as well as recently identified HLA-C-restricted CMV epitopes, whose presentation resists viral immunomodulation. The HLA type of each donor mattered for the analysis, because public TCR beta signatures pointed to carriage of CMV infection along with the matching HLA type.

To note about this clonotype: It lacks a known antigen. Base qualities are missing; no much larger clone stands one base away.

Overall results and qualifications from the work: The ex vivo response was dominated by HLA-C-restricted CMV-specific TCR beta clonotypes, which also provided the single most frequent clonotype in two of eight donors. Carriers of CMV infection plus the relevant HLA type were discriminated by the cumulative frequency of public TCR beta family members in the study cohort and in an independent 352-donor cohort.

The meaning of the sample's treatment or condition label: in vitro stimulation with specific CMV peptide epitopes to enrich CMV-specific T cells. The CDR3 runs 13 residues from the cysteine to the phenylalanine. Kept here is only the CDR3 DNA, which spans 39 bases and is read in frame from base 1. Trimming leaves V shorter by 6 bases and J shorter by 0 bases, with the junction holding 2 bases beyond the gene matches. CDR1 and CDR2 are drawn from the germline V gene: ENHRY, SYGVKD. Sequencing used an Illumina HiSeq 1500. TCRdb cleaned the public reads at Q25 with fastp, built clones with MiXCR and kept in-frame beta chains. CDR3 protein sequences are deduplicated, and each keeps its most common genes and DNA. The sample profile shows roughly 570,000 distinct CDR3 sequences; roughly 42% of them were found once. The top ten clones comprise over 45% of the sample.

Sequences were derived from cultured PBMCs, sampled from culture after CMV antigen stimulation. The chain couples TRBV10-3 to TRBJ2-7, with 7 junctional bases fitting TRBD1. The receptor comes from a human donor in good health (CMV status not recorded). Some clones in this sample may be carry-over from other donors' samples. The DNA sequence follows: TGTGCCATCAGGGGGGACAGCTCCTACGAGCAGTACTTC. Its translation reads: CAIRGDSSYEQYF.